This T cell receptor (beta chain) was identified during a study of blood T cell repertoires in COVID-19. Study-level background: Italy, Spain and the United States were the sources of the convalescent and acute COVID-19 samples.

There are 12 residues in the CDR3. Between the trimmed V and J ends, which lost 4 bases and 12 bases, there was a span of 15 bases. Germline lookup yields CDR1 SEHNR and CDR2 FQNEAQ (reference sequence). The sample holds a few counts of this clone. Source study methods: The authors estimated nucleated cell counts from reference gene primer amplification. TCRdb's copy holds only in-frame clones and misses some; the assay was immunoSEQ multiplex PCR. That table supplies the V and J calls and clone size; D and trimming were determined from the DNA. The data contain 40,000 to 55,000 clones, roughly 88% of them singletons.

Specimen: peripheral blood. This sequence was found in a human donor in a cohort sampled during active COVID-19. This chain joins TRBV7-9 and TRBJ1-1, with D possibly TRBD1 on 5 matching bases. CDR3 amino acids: CASSSRTTQPFF. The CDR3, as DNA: TGTGCCAGCAGCTCCCGGACAACCCAACCTTTCTTT.